This is a list of T cell receptor beta chains from one sample in a study of T cells after yellow fever vaccination. MiXCR was run by TCRdb on the 5' RACE reads, yielding one entry per CDR3 protein. The data show some 350,000 distinct CDR3 sequences, approximately 4% seen once. The sequencing here drew on PBMCs, taken 5 days after the yellow fever booster vaccination. All receptors derive from a man younger than 35 who received the YFV17D yellow fever vaccine. Both conserved end residues are part of each CDR3. Each record gives: clone size, J gene, V gene, D gene, CDR3 protein, CDR3 DNA. A D gene is named only where the DNA matches it firmly. For some rows the clone size is stated as once, few or many, or as a class when expanded; others skip it.

few | TRBJ2-5 | TRBV7-2 | - | CASSLAPLQETQYF | TGTGCCAGCAGCTTAGCTCCTTTGCAAGAGACCCAGTACTTC
- | TRBJ2-1 | TRBV11-1 | TRBD2 | CASSRTSGANNEQFF | TGTGCCAGCAGCCGAACTAGCGGGGCTAACAATGAGCAGTTCTTC
many | TRBJ1-5 | TRBV7-2 | - | CASSLGYRSNQPQHF | TGTGCCAGCAGCTTAGGATACAGGAGCAATCAGCCCCAGCATTTT
few | TRBJ2-2 | TRBV7-2 | TRBD2 | CASSWDYNTGELFF | TGTGCCAGCAGCTGGGACTATAACACCGGGGAGCTGTTTTTT
few | TRBJ2-1 | TRBV6-6 | - | CASSYTPDLPSSSYNEQFF | TGTGCCAGCAGTTATACACCTGACTTGCCCTCGAGCTCCTACAATGAGCAGTTCTTC
few | TRBJ1-6 | TRBV4-1 | TRBD1 | CASSQVRTGSSYNSPLHF | TGCGCCAGCAGCCAAGTACGGACAGGGAGCTCCTATAATTCACCCCTCCACTTT
many | TRBJ2-5 | TRBV4-3 | - | CASSQDFFGVETQYF | TGCGCCAGCAGCCAAGATTTCTTCGGCGTGGAGACCCAGTACTTC
- | TRBJ2-6 | TRBV5-6 | - | CASSLDPREMTGANVLTF | TGTGCCAGCAGCTTGGACCCCCGTGAAATGACTGGGGCCAACGTCCTGACTTTC
few | TRBJ2-3 | TRBV18 | - | CASSPPMRGEDTQYF | TGTGCCAGCTCACCACCTATGAGGGGGGAAGATACGCAGTATTTT
few | TRBJ2-1 | TRBV19 | - | CASSIVPEGEQFF | TGTGCCAGTAGTATAGTTCCAGAAGGTGAGCAGTTCTTC
many | TRBJ2-5 | TRBV14 | - | CASSAQETQYF | TGTGCCAGCAGCGCGCAAGAGACCCAGTACTTC
- | TRBJ2-1 | TRBV12-3/TRBV12-4 | TRBD2 | CASSSSSGHNEQFF | TGTGCCAGCAGTTCTTCTAGCGGACACAATGAGCAGTTCTTC
- | TRBJ1-1 | TRBV18 | TRBD1 | CASSLTGGRTEAFF | TGTGCCAGCTCACTTACAGGGGGCAGAACTGAAGCTTTCTTT
- | TRBJ1-4 | TRBV21-1 | - | CASSKAGQGAREKLFF | TGTGCCAGCAGCAAAGCAGGACAGGGGGCGAGAGAAAAACTGTTTTTT
few | TRBJ1-2 | TRBV14 | - | CASSRPGAGYTF | TGTGCCAGCAGCCGGCCAGGGGCCGGCTACACCTTC
many | TRBJ2-5 | TRBV28 | - | CASSLWTGPEETQYF | TGTGCCAGCAGTTTATGGACAGGCCCCGAAGAGACCCAGTACTTC
- | TRBJ2-3 | TRBV3-1 | TRBD2 | CASSQSILAGDLPRKDTQYF | TGTGCCAGCAGCCAAAGTATCCTAGCGGGGGACCTTCCGAGAAAGGATACGCAGTATTTT
- | TRBJ1-1 | TRBV6-2/TRBV6-3 | TRBD1 | CASRAGGAVTEAFF | TGTGCCAGCAGGGCAGGGGGTGCGGTCACTGAAGCTTTCTTT
many | TRBJ2-7 | TRBV5-1 | - | CASGTGVQLTYEQYF | TGCGCCAGCGGGACGGGGGTCCAGCTTACCTACGAGCAGTACTTC
- | TRBJ2-5 | TRBV5-1 | - | CASSLSTGEKAQYF | TGCGCCAGCAGCCTCTCGACTGGGGAGAAGGCCCAGTACTTC
few | TRBJ1-2 | TRBV7-9 | - | CASSPTDRTWGGYTF | TGTGCCAGCAGTCCAACCGACAGGACCTGGGGTGGCTACACCTTC
many | TRBJ2-3 | TRBV29-1 | - | CSVVRGAEDTQYF | TGCAGCGTTGTCAGGGGCGCCGAAGATACGCAGTATTTT
few | TRBJ1-2 | TRBV6-6 | - | CASSYPQRNGYTF | TGTGCCAGCAGTTACCCCCAACGAAATGGCTACACCTTC
- | TRBJ1-3 | TRBV3-1 | - | CASSQRDTAGNTIYF | TGTGCCAGCAGCCAACGGGACACCGCCGGAAACACCATATATTTT
- | TRBJ1-1 | TRBV5-6 | - | CASSLFHGAEAFF | TGTGCCAGCAGCTTGTTTCATGGGGCTGAAGCTTTCTTT
many | TRBJ2-5 | TRBV5-1 | - | CASSLLGAGETQYF | TGCGCCAGCAGCTTGTTGGGGGCCGGGGAGACCCAGTACTTC
many | TRBJ2-5 | TRBV7-2 | - | CASCRTFLETQYF | TGTGCCAGCTGTCGGACTTTTTTGGAGACCCAGTACTTC
- | TRBJ1-1 | TRBV7-2 | - | CASSRRGSGGTEAFF | TGTGCCAGCAGCCGGAGGGGGTCGGGGGGAACTGAAGCTTTCTTT
- | TRBJ1-2 | TRBV28 | - | CASGAVLNYGYTF | TGTGCCAGCGGGGCAGTCCTCAACTATGGCTACACCTTC
many | TRBJ2-5 | TRBV7-9 | TRBD1 | CASSRRTGQETQYF | TGTGCCAGCAGCCGCCGGACAGGTCAAGAGACCCAGTACTTC
many | TRBJ2-3 | TRBV4-2 | TRBD2 | CASSQEATSGGPDTQYF | TGTGCCAGCAGCCAAGAAGCGACTAGCGGGGGCCCAGATACGCAGTATTTT
- | TRBJ2-5 | TRBV5-1 | TRBD2 | CASRTTSAKETQYF | TGCGCCAGCAGGACCACTAGCGCCAAAGAGACCCAGTACTTC
many | TRBJ2-3 | TRBV5-6 | - | CASSWGDTQYF | TGTGCCAGCAGCTGGGGGGATACGCAGTATTTT
many | TRBJ1-6 | TRBV5-1 | - | CASSLDVPGPGSPLHF | TGCGCCAGCAGCTTGGATGTACCCGGGCCGGGTTCACCCCTCCACTTT
- | TRBJ2-3 | TRBV12-3/TRBV12-4 | TRBD2 | CASSLVAGEWSTDTQYF | TGTGCCAGCAGTTTAGTAGCGGGGGAGTGGAGCACAGATACGCAGTATTTT